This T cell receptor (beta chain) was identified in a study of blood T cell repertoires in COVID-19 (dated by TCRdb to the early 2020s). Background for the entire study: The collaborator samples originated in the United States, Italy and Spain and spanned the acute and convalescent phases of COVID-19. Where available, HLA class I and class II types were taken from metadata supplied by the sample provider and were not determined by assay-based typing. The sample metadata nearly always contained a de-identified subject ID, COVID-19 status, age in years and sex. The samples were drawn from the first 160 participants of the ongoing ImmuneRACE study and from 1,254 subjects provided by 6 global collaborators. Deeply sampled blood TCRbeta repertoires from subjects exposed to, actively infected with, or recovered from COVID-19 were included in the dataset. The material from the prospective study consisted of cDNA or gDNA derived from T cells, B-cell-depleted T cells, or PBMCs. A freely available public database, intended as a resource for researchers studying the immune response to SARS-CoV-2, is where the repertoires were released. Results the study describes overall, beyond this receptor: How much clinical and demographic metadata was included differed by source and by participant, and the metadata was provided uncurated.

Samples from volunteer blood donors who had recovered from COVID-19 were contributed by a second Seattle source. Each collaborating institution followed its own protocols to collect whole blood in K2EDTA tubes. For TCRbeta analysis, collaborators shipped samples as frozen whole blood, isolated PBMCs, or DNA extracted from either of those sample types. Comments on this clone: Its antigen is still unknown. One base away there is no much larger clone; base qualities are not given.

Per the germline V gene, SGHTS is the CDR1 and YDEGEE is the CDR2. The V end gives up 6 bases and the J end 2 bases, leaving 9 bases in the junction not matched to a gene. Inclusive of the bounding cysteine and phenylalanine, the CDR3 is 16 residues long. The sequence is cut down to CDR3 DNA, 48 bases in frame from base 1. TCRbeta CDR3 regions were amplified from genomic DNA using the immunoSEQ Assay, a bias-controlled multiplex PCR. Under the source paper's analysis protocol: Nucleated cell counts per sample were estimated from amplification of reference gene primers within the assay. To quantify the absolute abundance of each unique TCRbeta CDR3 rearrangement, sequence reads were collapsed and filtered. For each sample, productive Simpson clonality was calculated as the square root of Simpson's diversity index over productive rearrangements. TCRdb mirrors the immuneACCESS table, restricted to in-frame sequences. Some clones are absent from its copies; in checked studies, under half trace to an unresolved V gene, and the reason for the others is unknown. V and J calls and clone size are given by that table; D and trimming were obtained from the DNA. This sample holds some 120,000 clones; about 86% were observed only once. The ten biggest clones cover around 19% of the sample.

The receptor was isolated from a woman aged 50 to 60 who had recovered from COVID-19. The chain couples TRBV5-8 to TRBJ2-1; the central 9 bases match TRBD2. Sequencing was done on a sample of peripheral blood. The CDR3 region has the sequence CASIVNSGRTYNEQFF. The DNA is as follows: TGTGCCAGCATCGTCAATAGCGGGAGAACCTACAATGAGCAGTTCTTC. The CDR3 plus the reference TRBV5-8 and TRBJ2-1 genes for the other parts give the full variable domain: EAGVTQSPTHLIKTRGQQATLRCSPISGHTSVYWYQQALGLGLQFLLWYDEGEERNRGNFPPRFSGRQFPNYSSELNVNALELEDSALYLCASIVNSGRTYNEQFFGPGTRLTVL.